Listed below are T cell receptor beta chains from one sample, sequenced in a study of blood T cell repertoires in COVID-19. This table comes from immunoSEQ multiplex PCR, and its TCRdb copy is limited to in-frame clones, with some not included. This sample has 200,000 to 300,000 clones, with approximately 90% found just once. The sample comprised PBMCs or T cells enriched from blood (not recorded which). The receptor set was obtained from a man aged 50-59 years who had been exposed to COVID-19. Both conserved end residues are part of each CDR3. Fields, in order: clone size, V gene, D gene, J gene, CDR3 DNA, CDR3 protein. The D gene is left open where the match is weak. The size entry is marked missing in some rows and otherwise reads once, few, many or a size class.

clone size: NA; V gene: TRBV5-1; D gene: TRBD1; J gene: TRBJ1-1; CDR3 DNA: TGCGCCAGCAGCTTAGGGACAGGGTTCATGAACACTGAAGCTTTCTTT; CDR3 protein: CASSLGTGFMNTEAFF
clone size: NA; V gene: TRBV3-1/TRBV3-2; D gene: NA; J gene: TRBJ1-2; CDR3 DNA: TGTGCCAGCAGCCAAGTCGGGGGATATGGCTACACCTTC; CDR3 protein: CASSQVGGYGYTF
clone size: few; V gene: TRBV28; D gene: NA; J gene: TRBJ2-1; CDR3 DNA: TGTGCCAGCAGTGGGACTTTCAGCTCCTACAATGAGCAGTTCTTC; CDR3 protein: CASSGTFSSYNEQFF
clone size: NA; V gene: TRBV28; D gene: NA; J gene: TRBJ1-2; CDR3 DNA: TGTGCCAGCAGTTTAGTAAGAGGAAACTATGGCTACACCTTC; CDR3 protein: CASSLVRGNYGYTF
clone size: once; V gene: TRBV28; D gene: TRBD1; J gene: TRBJ1-5; CDR3 DNA: TGTGCCAGCAATGAACTGGACAGGGGAAATAATCAGCCCCAGCATTTT; CDR3 protein: CASNELDRGNNQPQHF
clone size: NA; V gene: TRBV9; D gene: TRBD2; J gene: TRBJ2-3; CDR3 DNA: TGTGCCAGCAGCGTAGTAGCGGGAGGAGCGGATACGCAGTATTTT; CDR3 protein: CASSVVAGGADTQYF
clone size: NA; V gene: TRBV18; D gene: NA; J gene: TRBJ1-2; CDR3 DNA: TGTGCCAGCTCACCAGGGGGGGCTGACTATGGCTACACCTTC; CDR3 protein: CASSPGGADYGYTF
clone size: NA; V gene: TRBV6-5; D gene: TRBD1; J gene: TRBJ1-2; CDR3 DNA: TGTGCCAGCAGTTACGCTTCAGGGGGCGTCGGCTACACCTTC; CDR3 protein: CASSYASGGVGYTF
clone size: NA; V gene: TRBV28; D gene: NA; J gene: TRBJ1-2; CDR3 DNA: TGTGCCAGCAGTTTATCGGCAGGGGTGGGCGGCTACACCTTC; CDR3 protein: CASSLSAGVGGYTF
clone size: NA; V gene: TRBV5-1; D gene: NA; J gene: TRBJ1-1; CDR3 DNA: TGCGCCAGCAGCCCCAGGGGAGGGGTGACTGAAGCTTTCTTT; CDR3 protein: CASSPRGGVTEAFF
clone size: NA; V gene: TRBV5-1; D gene: TRBD2; J gene: TRBJ2-1; CDR3 DNA: TGCGCCAGCAGCTTGGAACTAGCGAACTACAATGAGCAGTTCTTC; CDR3 protein: CASSLELANYNEQFF
clone size: NA; V gene: TRBV6-5; D gene: NA; J gene: TRBJ1-3; CDR3 DNA: TGTGCCAGCAGACCTACCTCTGGAAACACCATATATTTT; CDR3 protein: CASRPTSGNTIYF
clone size: NA; V gene: TRBV5-1; D gene: TRBD1; J gene: TRBJ1-2; CDR3 DNA: TGCGCCAGCAGCCTGGATCCTGTCGGGACAGATATCGTTTATGGCTACACCTTC; CDR3 protein: CASSLDPVGTDIVYGYTF
clone size: NA; V gene: TRBV18; D gene: NA; J gene: TRBJ1-5; CDR3 DNA: TGTGCCAGCTCACCCCTGGGGGGGCAGGGCGGCAATCAGCCCCAGCATTTT; CDR3 protein: CASSPLGGQGGNQPQHF
clone size: NA; V gene: TRBV29-1; D gene: TRBD1; J gene: TRBJ1-2; CDR3 DNA: TGCAGCGTAAGGGACAGGGAAAACTATGGCTACACCTTC; CDR3 protein: CSVRDRENYGYTF
clone size: NA; V gene: TRBV12-3/TRBV12-4; D gene: NA; J gene: TRBJ2-1; CDR3 DNA: TGTGCCAGCAGTTCCGGACAGTACAATGAGCAGTTCTTC; CDR3 protein: CASSSGQYNEQFF
clone size: NA; V gene: TRBV5-1; D gene: NA; J gene: TRBJ1-6; CDR3 DNA: TGCGCCAGCAGCTTCCCAGGGCATAATTCACCCCTCCACTTT; CDR3 protein: CASSFPGHNSPLHF
clone size: NA; V gene: TRBV28; D gene: TRBD1; J gene: TRBJ1-1; CDR3 DNA: TGTGCCAGCAGTTCCCCAGGGACAGGGAATACTGAAGCTTTCTTT; CDR3 protein: CASSSPGTGNTEAFF
clone size: NA; V gene: TRBV6-6; D gene: NA; J gene: TRBJ1-2; CDR3 DNA: TGTGCCAGCAGTTACCAGGGCTGGGGCTACACCTTC; CDR3 protein: CASSYQGWGYTF
clone size: NA; V gene: TRBV7-9; D gene: NA; J gene: TRBJ2-5; CDR3 DNA: TGTGCCAGCAGCTTAGTATTCGGAGGAGAGACCCAGTACTTC; CDR3 protein: CASSLVFGGETQYF
clone size: NA; V gene: TRBV28; D gene: NA; J gene: TRBJ1-1; CDR3 DNA: TGTGCCAGCATTGGGGGGGCTAACACTGAAGCTTTCTTT; CDR3 protein: CASIGGANTEAFF
clone size: NA; V gene: TRBV7-8; D gene: NA; J gene: TRBJ2-1; CDR3 DNA: TGTGCCAGCAGCCCCCGTAGGTGGGCCAATGAGCAGTTCTTC; CDR3 protein: CASSPRRWANEQFF
clone size: once; V gene: TRBV18; D gene: NA; J gene: TRBJ2-1; CDR3 DNA: TGTGCCAGCTCACCACCGTCCCGGGATGAGCAGTTCTTC; CDR3 protein: CASSPPSRDEQFF
clone size: NA; V gene: TRBV5-1; D gene: NA; J gene: TRBJ1-5; CDR3 DNA: TGCGCCAGCAGCCCGGGGTCCTCAGGGCCCCAGCATTTT; CDR3 protein: CASSPGSSGPQHF
clone size: few; V gene: TRBV6-5; D gene: TRBD2; J gene: TRBJ2-7; CDR3 DNA: TGTGCCAGCACTCCCCGGGGGGGATCCTACGAGCAGTACTTC; CDR3 protein: CASTPRGGSYEQYF
clone size: NA; V gene: TRBV28; D gene: TRBD1; J gene: TRBJ1-3; CDR3 DNA: TGTGCCAGCACCCGGCCGATGGGGACAGGGGATAAGGGCTCTGGAAACACCATATATTTT; CDR3 protein: CASTRPMGTGDKGSGNTIYF
clone size: NA; V gene: TRBV5-1; D gene: TRBD1; J gene: TRBJ1-1; CDR3 DNA: TGCGCCAGCAGAACAGGGGTGGGGAACACTGAAGCTTTCTTT; CDR3 protein: CASRTGVGNTEAFF
clone size: once; V gene: TRBV2; D gene: NA; J gene: TRBJ2-3; CDR3 DNA: TGTGCCAGTGAAAGCGATACGCAGTATTTT; CDR3 protein: CASESDTQYF
clone size: NA; V gene: TRBV25-1; D gene: TRBD1; J gene: TRBJ2-2; CDR3 DNA: TGTGCCAGCACCCGAGGGGGACAGGGGTACACCGGGGAGCTGTTTTTT; CDR3 protein: CASTRGGQGYTGELFF
clone size: once; V gene: TRBV9; D gene: TRBD1; J gene: TRBJ2-1; CDR3 DNA: TGTGCCAGCAGCGTAGAGCTGGGACAGGGGTTAAATGAGCAGTTCTTC; CDR3 protein: CASSVELGQGLNEQFF
clone size: NA; V gene: TRBV27; D gene: TRBD1; J gene: TRBJ1-2; CDR3 DNA: TGTGCCAGCAGTTTCGGGAGACAGGGGGCGCGTGGCTACACCTTC; CDR3 protein: CASSFGRQGARGYTF
clone size: NA; V gene: TRBV30; D gene: NA; J gene: TRBJ2-1; CDR3 DNA: TGTGCCTGGAGGCGTCAGGCAACCTACAATGAGCAGTTCTTC; CDR3 protein: CAWRRQATYNEQFF
clone size: NA; V gene: TRBV3-1/TRBV3-2; D gene: NA; J gene: TRBJ2-4; CDR3 DNA: TGTGCCAGCAGCCAAGAGGGGACTGCCTCCTCCTACTTC; CDR3 protein: CASSQEGTASSYF
clone size: NA; V gene: TRBV7-9; D gene: NA; J gene: TRBJ1-2; CDR3 DNA: TGTGCCAGCAGCTTAGCAGGGGTACATGGCTACACCTTC; CDR3 protein: CASSLAGVHGYTF
clone size: NA; V gene: TRBV18; D gene: NA; J gene: TRBJ1-4; CDR3 DNA: TGTGCCAGCTCACTGGGACACGTCAATGAAAAACTGTTTTTT; CDR3 protein: CASSLGHVNEKLFF
clone size: NA; V gene: TRBV6-2/TRBV6-3; D gene: TRBD1; J gene: TRBJ1-5; CDR3 DNA: TGTGCCAGCAGTTACACAGGGGGCTTCAATCAGCCCCAGCATTTT; CDR3 protein: CASSYTGGFNQPQHF